These 10 T cell receptor beta chains were all obtained from the same sample, sequenced in a study of T cells in Graves' hyperthyroidism and ophthalmopathy. Authors of the study amplified TCR beta CDR3 regions from RNA transcripts. HTBI primers were employed in a first-round RT-PCR of the TCR CDR3. TCRdb called the multiplex PCR reads again in MiXCR, with one record for every CDR3 protein. The repertoire holds 300,000 to 400,000 distinct CDR3 sequences, with roughly 18% as singletons. Sample: blood. These TCRs come from a woman in her forties or fifties with Graves' hyperthyroidism.

J is TRBJ2-1 and V is TRBV12-3 or TRBV12-4; TRBD2 agrees at 14 bases. J lost 8 bases, V lost 3 bases, and 3 bases had no gene match. This CDR3 has 15 residues. CDR3 residues: CASSLGLAGAHEQFF. Here the CDR3 DNA reads TGTGCCAGCAGTTTGGGACTAGCGGGAGCCCATGAGCAGTTCTTC.

This clonotype occurred once. Germline is not matched at one junction end, which may reflect a read error. The chain has TRBV3-1 and TRBJ2-1, with D possibly TRBD1 on 6 matching bases. The CDR3 runs to 15 residues. The V gene's germline CDR1 is LGHDT and CDR2 YNNKEL (reference sequence). In nucleotides, the CDR3 is TGTGCCAGCAGCCAAGTCAGGGGCTCCTGCAATGAGCAGTTCTTC. This gives the protein CASSQVRGSCNEQFF.

The chain recombines TRBV6-5 with TRBJ1-1; no clear D gene. Germline V CDR1 and CDR2: MNHEY, SVGAGI. The germline V and J ends were trimmed by 6 bases and 3 bases, with 8 bases remaining between them. CDR3 length: 12 amino acids. The CDR3 DNA sequence: TGTGCCAGCAGATCTCGGTACACTGAAGCTTTCTTT. This sequence encodes CASRSRYTEAFF.

The rearrangement joins TRBV9 to TRBJ1-6; D is ambiguous. Trimming removed 1 base at V and 8 bases at J, with 10 bases between. CDR3 length: 14 amino acids. Germline V gives CDR1 SGDLS, CDR2 YYNGEE. CDR3 region: CASSVSGLDSPLHF. The CDR3 nucleotides read TGTGCCAGCAGCGTAAGCGGGCTGGATTCACCCCTCCACTTT.

This clonotype was counted between two and nine times. The chain couples TRBV5-1 to TRBJ2-7; maybe TRBD2 (7 bases). The CDR3 has 13 amino acids. Trimming took 1 base from V and 5 from J, leaving 10 bases between them. Germline V gene lookup returns CDR1 SGHRS and CDR2 YFSETQ. Here the CDR3 reads CASSLTGRDEQYV. Here the CDR3 DNA reads TGCGCCAGCAGCTTGACAGGGAGGGACGAGCAGTACGTC.

Ten or more counts support this clonotype. The rearrangement uses TRBV5-1 and TRBJ2-1, with 13 bases matching TRBD2. CDR1 SGHRS and CDR2 YFSETQ come from the germline V gene. CDR3 length equals 17 residues. V lost 2 bases to trimming and J lost 7 bases; unmatched junction nucleotides: 9. This CDR3 reads CASSFKTSGRRPNEQFF. The CDR3 DNA follows: TGCGCCAGCAGCTTCAAGACTAGCGGGAGGAGACCGAATGAGCAGTTCTTC.

This clonotype appeared many times. V and J are TRBV11-2 and TRBJ2-2; no reliable D call. The V gene lost 2 bases and the J gene lost 6 bases, with 4 bases spanning the gap. The CDR3 covers 12 residues. The germline V gene encodes CDR1 SGHAT and CDR2 FQNNGV. The CDR3, as DNA: TGTGCCAGCAGCTTACAGTCCGGGGAGCTGTTTTTT. Translation gives CASSLQSGELFF.

There are a few counts of this clonotype. This chain connects TRBV15 to TRBJ2-3; possible D gene TRBD1, 5 bases. Germline loops: CDR1 LNHNV, CDR2 YYDKDF (reference sequence). The CDR3 extends over 16 amino acids. V lost 4 bases and J 2 bases, leaving 16 bases between the germline ends. The chain's CDR3 is CATSKRGLLTTDTQYF. In nucleotides, the CDR3 is TGTGCCACCAGCAAAAGGGGCCTTCTTACCACAGATACGCAGTATTTT.

The CDR3 is CASSLASGGHGELFF. CDR3 nucleotides: TGTGCCAGCAGCTTAGCTAGCGGGGGCCACGGGGAGCTGTTTTTT. The chain joins TRBV7-2 to TRBJ2-2, with TRBD2 matching over 9 bases. The CDR3 extends over 15 amino acids. Losses at the gene ends were 0 bases for V and 7 bases for J; bases not matched to a gene: 3. Germline-derived CDR1 and CDR2 are SGHTA and FQGNSA.

The CDR3 protein is CSASTSLEQYF. Written as DNA, the CDR3 is TGCAGTGCTTCAACTAGCCTCGAGCAGTACTTC. The chain combines TRBV20-1 with TRBJ2-7; D might be TRBD2 (6 bases). Germline loops: CDR1 DFQATT, CDR2 SNEGSKA (reference sequence). Between the trimmed V and J ends, which lost 5 bases and 6 bases, there was a span of 11 bases. The CDR3 contains 11 residues.